This is a list of T cell receptor beta chains from one sample in a study of cytomegalovirus exposure and HLA in healthy donors. Assay: immunoSEQ multiplex PCR; the TCRdb copy retains only in-frame clones and omits some. Among 75,000 to 90,000 clones listed, more than 65% were seen once. Material: PBMCs. Every receptor here comes from a woman aged 40 to 50 in good health and CMV-seropositive. The CDR3 runs from the conserved cysteine through the conserved F or W. A D gene is named only where the DNA matches it firmly. Size is stated for part of the rows, as once, few or many counts, or as a class when the clone is expanded.

V: TRBV28
size: NA
D: TRBD2
J: TRBJ2-3
DNA: TGTGCCAGCAGTACTAGCGGGGCTAGCACAGATACGCAGTATTTT
CDR3: CASSTSGASTDTQYF

V: TRBV29-1
size: few
D: NA
J: TRBJ2-5
DNA: TGCAGCGCCTCCCAGGGAACCGAAAAAGAGACCCAGTACTTC
CDR3: CSASQGTEKETQYF

V: TRBV5-4
size: NA
D: TRBD2
J: TRBJ2-2
DNA: TGTGCCAGCAGCTTTGGGGGGGTCTGGACCGGGGAGCTGTTTTTT
CDR3: CASSFGGVWTGELFF

V: TRBV27
size: once
D: NA
J: TRBJ2-7
DNA: TGTGCCAGCAGTTTCCAGGGAGGCGAGCAGTACTTC
CDR3: CASSFQGGEQYF

V: TRBV6-5
size: NA
D: TRBD1
J: TRBJ1-4
DNA: TGTGCCAGCAGTTACCGGGACAGGGAAAAACTGTTTTTT
CDR3: CASSYRDREKLFF

V: TRBV28
size: NA
D: NA
J: TRBJ1-5
DNA: TGTGCCAGCAGCCCAGGGATCGGGCACCAGCATTTT
CDR3: CASSPGIGHQHF

V: TRBV6-1
size: few
D: NA
J: TRBJ2-2
DNA: TGTGCCAGCATGCTACTACAGGGAACCGGGGAGCTGTTTTTT
CDR3: CASMLLQGTGELFF

V: TRBV6-1
size: NA
D: TRBD1
J: TRBJ2-7
DNA: TGTGCCAGCAGTGAAGTACCAACAGGGGGCTACGAGCAGTACTTC
CDR3: CASSEVPTGGYEQYF

V: TRBV6-5
size: few
D: NA
J: TRBJ1-6
DNA: TGTGCCACTCGGGAGACAGAGTACCCACCCCTCCACTTT
CDR3: CATRETEYPPLHF

V: TRBV4-1
size: once
D: TRBD1
J: TRBJ1-1
DNA: TGCGCCAGCAGCCAAGGTGCCACAGGGGTTTGGACTGAAGCTTTCTTT
CDR3: CASSQGATGVWTEAFF

V: TRBV5-1
size: once
D: NA
J: TRBJ2-5
DNA: TGCGCCAGCACCCCGACTGCCAGAGGGACCCAGTACTTC
CDR3: CASTPTARGTQYF

V: TRBV9
size: NA
D: TRBD2
J: TRBJ2-3
DNA: TGTGCCAGCAGCGTTGGGACTAGCGGGGGGTCCACAGATACGCAGTATTTT
CDR3: CASSVGTSGGSTDTQYF

V: TRBV25-1
size: NA
D: TRBD2
J: TRBJ2-1
DNA: TGTGCCAGCAGTGAACGAGGGAGGGTAGCGGGAGCCAACGATGAGCAGTTCTTC
CDR3: CASSERGRVAGANDEQFF

V: TRBV7-9
size: NA
D: TRBD1
J: TRBJ2-2
DNA: TGTGCCAGCAGCTTAGCGGGGACAGGGGCCGGCGGGGAGCTGTTTTTT
CDR3: CASSLAGTGAGGELFF

V: TRBV4-1
size: few
D: TRBD1
J: TRBJ2-7
DNA: TGCGCCAGCAGCCAAGCCCCACAGGGGCGACTCTACGAGCAGTACTTC
CDR3: CASSQAPQGRLYEQYF

V: TRBV5-1
size: NA
D: NA
J: TRBJ1-1
DNA: TGCGCCAGCAGTGGATCGGCGGAGAAAGCTTTCTTT
CDR3: CASSGSAEKAFF

V: TRBV15
size: NA
D: TRBD2
J: TRBJ2-3
DNA: TGTGCCACCAGCAGAGATAATACGGCTAGCGGGGGGTGGACAACTAGCACAGATACGCAGTATTTT
CDR3: CATSRDNTASGGWTTSTDTQYF

V: TRBV15
size: NA
D: NA
J: TRBJ1-1
DNA: TGTGCCACCAGCAGACCAGGAAACGTAGGCACTGAAGCTTTCTTT
CDR3: CATSRPGNVGTEAFF

V: TRBV7-2
size: NA
D: TRBD1
J: TRBJ1-1
DNA: TGTGCCAGCAGCTGGGGGGACAGGGGGAACACTGAAGCTTTCTTT
CDR3: CASSWGDRGNTEAFF

V: TRBV6-1
size: NA
D: NA
J: TRBJ2-5
DNA: TGTGCCAGCAGGGGGGCAGCTCAAGAGACCCAGTACTTC
CDR3: CASRGAAQETQYF

V: TRBV5-1
size: NA
D: NA
J: TRBJ2-2
DNA: TGCGCCAGCAGCCCCCAGGATCCCACCGGGGAGCTGTTTTTT
CDR3: CASSPQDPTGELFF

V: TRBV5-1
size: NA
D: NA
J: TRBJ2-1
DNA: TGCGCCAGCAGCTGGGGACAATCGGGTGAGCAGTTCTTC
CDR3: CASSWGQSGEQFF

V: TRBV4-2
size: NA
D: TRBD2
J: TRBJ2-1
DNA: TGTGCCAGCAGCCAAGGGGTAGCGGGGGGGCAGAATGAGCAGTTCTTC
CDR3: CASSQGVAGGQNEQFF

V: TRBV15
size: NA
D: TRBD1
J: TRBJ1-1
DNA: TGTGCCACCAGCAGAGGGGACAGGGAGGGAGTGAACACTGAAGCTTTCTTT
CDR3: CATSRGDREGVNTEAFF

V: TRBV2
size: NA
D: TRBD2
J: TRBJ2-7
DNA: TGTGCCAGCGCGGGGGACGAGCAGTACTTC
CDR3: CASAGDEQYF

V: TRBV5-1
size: NA
D: NA
J: TRBJ1-1
DNA: TGCGCCAGCAGCGGGAGGCCGGAGAACACTGAAGCTTTCTTT
CDR3: CASSGRPENTEAFF

V: TRBV27
size: NA
D: NA
J: TRBJ2-1
DNA: TGTGCCAGCACAGGGGACAATGAGCAGTTCTTC
CDR3: CASTGDNEQFF

V: TRBV13
size: NA
D: TRBD1
J: TRBJ2-7
DNA: TGTGCCAGCAGCTTAAGACAGGGATCCTACGAGCAGTACTTC
CDR3: CASSLRQGSYEQYF

V: TRBV6-5
size: few
D: TRBD2
J: TRBJ2-5
DNA: TGTGCCAGCAGTTACCTGGGACTAGCCGCGGAGACCCAGTACTTC
CDR3: CASSYLGLAAETQYF

V: TRBV5-1
size: NA
D: TRBD2
J: TRBJ2-3
DNA: TGCGCCAGCAGCTGGCCACGACTAGCGGGGAGCACAGATACGCAGTATTTT
CDR3: CASSWPRLAGSTDTQYF

V: TRBV28
size: NA
D: TRBD2
J: TRBJ2-5
DNA: TGTGCCAGCAGCACCCGGGGGAGCGGGAGTCGTGAGACCCAGTACTTC
CDR3: CASSTRGSGSRETQYF

V: TRBV5-8
size: NA
D: TRBD1
J: TRBJ1-2
DNA: TGTGCCAGCAGCCCAAAATTTGGACAGGGGCCCCGCGAAGGCTACCCCTTC
CDR3: CASSPKFGQGPREGYPF

V: TRBV6-5
size: NA
D: TRBD2
J: TRBJ2-2
DNA: TGTGCCAGCAGTTTTGCGGGGGGGTTAACCGGGGAGCTGTTTTTT
CDR3: CASSFAGGLTGELFF

V: TRBV27
size: NA
D: TRBD1
J: TRBJ1-6
DNA: TGTGCCAGTAAACCCGGGACAGGAGATAATTCACCCCTCCACTTT
CDR3: CASKPGTGDNSPLHF

V: TRBV6-5
size: NA
D: NA
J: TRBJ2-5
DNA: TGTGCCATCGGTCTGGGGGTAGCGGCACAAGAGACCCAGTACTTC
CDR3: CAIGLGVAAQETQYF